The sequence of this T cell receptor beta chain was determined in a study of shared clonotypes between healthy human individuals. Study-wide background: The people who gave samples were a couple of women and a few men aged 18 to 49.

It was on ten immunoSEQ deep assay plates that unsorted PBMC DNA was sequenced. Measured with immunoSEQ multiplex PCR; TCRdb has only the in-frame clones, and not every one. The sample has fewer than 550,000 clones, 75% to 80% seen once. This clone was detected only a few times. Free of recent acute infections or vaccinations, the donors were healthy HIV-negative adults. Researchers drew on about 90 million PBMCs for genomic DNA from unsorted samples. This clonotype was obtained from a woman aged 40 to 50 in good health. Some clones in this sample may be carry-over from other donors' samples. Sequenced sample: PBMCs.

The CDR3 protein is CASSIVAGEQYF. The CDR3 bases are TGTGCCAGTAGTATAGTCGCGGGGGAGCAGTACTTC. The gene calls are TRBV19 and TRBJ2-7, with D possibly matching TRBD2 (6 bases). Germline CDR1 and CDR2: LNHDA and SQIVND (reference sequence). The CDR3 has 12 amino acids. Trimming took 1 base from V and 7 from J, leaving 8 bases between them.